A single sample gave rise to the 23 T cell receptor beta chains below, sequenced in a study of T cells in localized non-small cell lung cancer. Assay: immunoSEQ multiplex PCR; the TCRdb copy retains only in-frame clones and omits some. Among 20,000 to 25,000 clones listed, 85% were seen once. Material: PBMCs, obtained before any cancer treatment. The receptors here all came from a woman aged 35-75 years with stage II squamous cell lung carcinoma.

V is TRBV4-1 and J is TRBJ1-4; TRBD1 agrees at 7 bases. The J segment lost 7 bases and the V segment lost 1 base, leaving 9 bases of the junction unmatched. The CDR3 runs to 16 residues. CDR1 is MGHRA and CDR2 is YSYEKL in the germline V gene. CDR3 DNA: TGCGCCAGCAGCCAAGCCAGGGGGAAGTTGGGTGAAAAACTGTTTTTT. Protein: CASSQARGKLGEKLFF.

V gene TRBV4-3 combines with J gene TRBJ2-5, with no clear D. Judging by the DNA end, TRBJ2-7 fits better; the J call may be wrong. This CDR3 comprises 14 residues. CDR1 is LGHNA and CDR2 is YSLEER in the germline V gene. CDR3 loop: CASSPRERGDEQYF. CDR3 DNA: TGCGCCAGCAGCCCCAGAGAACGAGGAGACGAGCAGTACTTC.

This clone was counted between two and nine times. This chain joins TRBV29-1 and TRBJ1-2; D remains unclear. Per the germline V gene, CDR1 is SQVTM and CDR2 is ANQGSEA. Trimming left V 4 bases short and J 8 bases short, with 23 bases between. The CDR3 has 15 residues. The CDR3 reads CSVAPPSQGRSGYTF. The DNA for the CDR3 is TGCAGCGTTGCACCGCCTTCACAAGGTCGTTCGGGCTACACCTTC.

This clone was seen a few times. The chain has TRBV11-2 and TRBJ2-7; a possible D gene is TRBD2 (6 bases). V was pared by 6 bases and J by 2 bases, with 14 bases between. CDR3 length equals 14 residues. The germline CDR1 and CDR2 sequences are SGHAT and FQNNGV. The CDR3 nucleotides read TGTGCCAGCAGTCCCCTAGCGCGAGCCTACGAGCAGTACTTC. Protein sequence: CASSPLARAYEQYF. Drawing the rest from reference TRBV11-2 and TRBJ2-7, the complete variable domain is EAGVAQSPRYKIIEKRQSVAFWCNPISGHATLYWYQQILGQGPKLLIQFQNNGVVDDSQLPKDRFSAERLKGVDSTLKIQPAKLEDSAVYLCASSPLARAYEQYFGPGTRLTVT.

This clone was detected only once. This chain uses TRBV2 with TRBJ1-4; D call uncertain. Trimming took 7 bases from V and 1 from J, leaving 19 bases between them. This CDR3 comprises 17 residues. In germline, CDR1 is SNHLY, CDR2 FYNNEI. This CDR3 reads CASKGQPLRITNEKLFF. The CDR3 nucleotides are TGTGCCAGCAAAGGTCAACCTCTAAGGATAACTAATGAAAAACTGTTTTTT.

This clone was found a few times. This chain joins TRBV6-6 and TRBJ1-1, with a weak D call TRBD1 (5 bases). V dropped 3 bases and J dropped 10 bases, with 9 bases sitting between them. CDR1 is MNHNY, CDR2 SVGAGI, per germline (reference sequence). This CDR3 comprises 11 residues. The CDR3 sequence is CASSYNQGAFF. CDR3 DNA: TGTGCCAGCAGTTATAACCAGGGAGCTTTCTTT.

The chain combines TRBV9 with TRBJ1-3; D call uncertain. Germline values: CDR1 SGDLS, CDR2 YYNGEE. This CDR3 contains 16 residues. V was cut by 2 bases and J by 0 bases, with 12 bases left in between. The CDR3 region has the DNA TGTGCCAGCAGCGTTTCCACTGGGCCCTCTGGAAACACCATATATTTT. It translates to CASSVSTGPSGNTIYF.

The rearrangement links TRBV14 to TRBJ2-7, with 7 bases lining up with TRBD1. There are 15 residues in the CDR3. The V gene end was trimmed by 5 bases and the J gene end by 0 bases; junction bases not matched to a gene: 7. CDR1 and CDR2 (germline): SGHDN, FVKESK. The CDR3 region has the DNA TGTGCCAGCAGCACCCTACAGGGGAGCTCCTACGAGCAGTACTTC. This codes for CASSTLQGSSYEQYF.

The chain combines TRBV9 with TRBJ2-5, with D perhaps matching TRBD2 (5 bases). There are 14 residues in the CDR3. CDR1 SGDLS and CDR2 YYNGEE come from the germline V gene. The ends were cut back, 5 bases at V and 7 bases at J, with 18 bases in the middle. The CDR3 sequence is CASSKAGGEGTQYF. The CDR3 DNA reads TGTGCCAGCAGTAAAGCTGGTGGAGAGGGGACCCAGTACTTC.

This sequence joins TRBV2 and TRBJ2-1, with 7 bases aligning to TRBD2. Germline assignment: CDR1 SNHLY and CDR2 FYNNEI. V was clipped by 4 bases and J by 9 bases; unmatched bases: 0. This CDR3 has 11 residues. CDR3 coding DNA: TGTGCCAGCAGTGGGGAGGGTGAGCAGTTCTTC. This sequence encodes CASSGEGEQFF.

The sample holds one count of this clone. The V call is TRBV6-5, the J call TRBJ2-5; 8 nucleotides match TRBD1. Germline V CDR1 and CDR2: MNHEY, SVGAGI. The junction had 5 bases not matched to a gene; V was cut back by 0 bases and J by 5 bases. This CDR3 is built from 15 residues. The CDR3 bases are TGTGCCAGCAGTTACTCGACAGGGGCGCGGGAGACCCAGTACTTC. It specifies CASSYSTGARETQYF.

CDR3 region: CASSLVGGLYNEQFF. The CDR3 DNA is TGTGCCAGCAGCTTAGTGGGGGGCCTTTACAATGAGCAGTTCTTC. This rearrangement joins TRBV7-9 to TRBJ2-1, with D perhaps given as TRBD1 or TRBD2 (6 bases each). CDR1 and CDR2 from the germline V gene are SEHNR and FQNEAQ (reference sequence). The CDR3 covers 15 residues. The V gene lost 1 base and the J gene lost 4 bases, with 11 bases spanning the gap.

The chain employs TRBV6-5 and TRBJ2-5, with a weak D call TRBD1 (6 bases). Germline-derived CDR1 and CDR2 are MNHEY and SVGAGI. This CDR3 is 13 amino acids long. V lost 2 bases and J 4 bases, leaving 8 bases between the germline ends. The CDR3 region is CASSYRGGETQYF. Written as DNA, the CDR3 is TGTGCCAGCAGTTACAGAGGGGGAGAGACCCAGTACTTC.

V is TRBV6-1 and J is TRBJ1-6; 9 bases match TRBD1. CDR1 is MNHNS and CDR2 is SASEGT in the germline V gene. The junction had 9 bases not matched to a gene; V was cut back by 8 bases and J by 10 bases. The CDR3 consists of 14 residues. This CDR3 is CASSTGGYLSPLHF. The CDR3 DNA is TGTGCCAGCTCAACAGGGGGCTATTTATCACCCCTCCACTTT.

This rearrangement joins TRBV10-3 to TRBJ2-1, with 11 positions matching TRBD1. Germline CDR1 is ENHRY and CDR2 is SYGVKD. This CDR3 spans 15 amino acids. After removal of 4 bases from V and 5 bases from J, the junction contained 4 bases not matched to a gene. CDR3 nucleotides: TGTGCCATCAGTGTTGGGACAGGGGGAAACAATGAGCAGTTCTTC. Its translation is CAISVGTGGNNEQFF.

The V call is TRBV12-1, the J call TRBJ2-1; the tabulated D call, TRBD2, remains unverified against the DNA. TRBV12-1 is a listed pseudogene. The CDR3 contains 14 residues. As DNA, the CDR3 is TGTGCCAGCAGCTTTGTAGCGGGGTACAATGAGCAGTTCTTC. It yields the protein CASSFVAGYNEQFF.

Here the CDR3 DNA reads TGTGCCAGCAGTGAGAATGGCTTAGCCCATGAGCAGTTCTTC. Translating gives CASSENGLAHEQFF. This chain joins TRBV25-1 and TRBJ2-1; D gene uncertain. Between the trimmed V and J ends, which lost 3 bases and 8 bases, there was a span of 14 bases. From germline, CDR1 is MGHDK and CDR2 SYGVNS. CDR3 length: 14 residues.

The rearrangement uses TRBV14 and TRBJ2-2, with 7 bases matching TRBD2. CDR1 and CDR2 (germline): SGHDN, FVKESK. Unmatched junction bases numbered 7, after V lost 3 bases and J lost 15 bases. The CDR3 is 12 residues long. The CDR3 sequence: CASSQRTSGLFF. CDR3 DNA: TGTGCCAGCAGCCAGAGGACTAGTGGGTTGTTTTTT.

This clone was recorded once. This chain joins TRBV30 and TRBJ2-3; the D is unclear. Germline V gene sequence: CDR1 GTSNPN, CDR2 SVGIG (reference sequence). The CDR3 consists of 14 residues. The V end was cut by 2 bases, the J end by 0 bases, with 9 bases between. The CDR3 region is CAWSLMSSTDTQYF. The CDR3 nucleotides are TGTGCCTGGAGTTTAATGTCTAGCACAGATACGCAGTATTTT.

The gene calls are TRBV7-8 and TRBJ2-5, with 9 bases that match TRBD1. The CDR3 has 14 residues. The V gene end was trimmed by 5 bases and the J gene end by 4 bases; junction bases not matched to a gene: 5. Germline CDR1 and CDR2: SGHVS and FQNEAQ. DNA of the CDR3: TGTGCCAGCAGCCACACAGGGGGCGGAGAGACCCAGTACTTC. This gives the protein CASSHTGGGETQYF.

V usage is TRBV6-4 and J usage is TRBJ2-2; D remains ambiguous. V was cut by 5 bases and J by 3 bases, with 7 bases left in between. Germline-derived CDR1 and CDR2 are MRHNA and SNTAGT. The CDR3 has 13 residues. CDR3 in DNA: TGTGCCAGCAGTCCTCGGGACACCGGGGAGCTGTTTTTT. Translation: CASSPRDTGELFF.

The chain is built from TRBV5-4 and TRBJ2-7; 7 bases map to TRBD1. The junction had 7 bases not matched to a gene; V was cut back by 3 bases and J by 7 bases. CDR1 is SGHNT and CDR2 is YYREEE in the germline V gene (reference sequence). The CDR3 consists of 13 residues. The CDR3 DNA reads TGTGCCAGCAGCTCTCAGGGGGTTCGGGAGCAGTACTTC. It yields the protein CASSSQGVREQYF.

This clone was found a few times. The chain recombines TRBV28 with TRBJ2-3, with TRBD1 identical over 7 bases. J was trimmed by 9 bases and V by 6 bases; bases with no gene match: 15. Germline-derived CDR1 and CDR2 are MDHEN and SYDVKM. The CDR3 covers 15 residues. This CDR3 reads CASSEGGGDRKTQYF. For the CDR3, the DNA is TGTGCCAGCAGCGAAGGGGGCGGTGATCGGAAAACGCAGTATTTT. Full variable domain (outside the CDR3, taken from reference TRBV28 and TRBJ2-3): DVKVTQSSRYLVKRTGEKVFLECVQDMDHENMFWYRQDPGLGLRLIYFSYDVKMKEKGDIPEGYSVSREKKERFSLILESASTNQTSMYLCASSEGGGDRKTQYFGPGTRLTVL.